Below are 23 T cell receptor beta chains sequenced from a single sample in a study of cytomegalovirus exposure and HLA in healthy donors. PCR involved 60 Vbeta and 13 Jbeta primers. The protocol was immunoSEQ multiplex PCR, while the TCRdb copy is restricted to in-frame clones and leaves out a portion. The sample includes 160,000 or so clones, 81% of them seen just once. The sample was PBMCs. Receptors originate from a woman aged 45 to 65 in good health and CMV-seronegative.

The chain recombines TRBV5-6 with TRBJ1-4; TRBD1 aligns across 12 bases. The CDR3 runs 16 residues. Germline lookup yields CDR1 SGHDT and CDR2 YYEEEE. Trimming at V came to 4 bases and at J to 5 bases, leaving 6 bases not matched to a gene. In DNA form, the CDR3 reads TGTGCCAGCAGCCCGGGACAGGGGGCGCCAAATGAAAAACTGTTTTTT. It specifies CASSPGQGAPNEKLFF.

This clone was picked up one time. This sequence joins TRBV18 and TRBJ1-6; perhaps TRBD1 as D (5 bases). Germline V gene lookup returns CDR1 KGHSH and CDR2 LQKENI. Trimming took off 3 bases at V and 7 bases at J, with 13 bases between the two ends. The CDR3 loop spans 15 amino acids. CDR3 protein: CASSPPGVGNSPLHF. The CDR3 DNA reads as TGTGCCAGCTCACCTCCGGGGGTTGGAAATTCACCCCTCCACTTT.

This clone appeared a few times. CDR3 nucleotide sequence: TGCGCCAGCAGCCAGGGGACATTTAGAACTGAAGCTTTCTTT. Amino acids: CASSQGTFRTEAFF. The chain carries TRBV4-3 and TRBJ1-1; tentatively, D is TRBD1 (6 bases). The V end lost 3 bases, the J end lost 5 bases, and 13 bases lay between the germline ends. Germline assignment: CDR1 LGHNA and CDR2 YSLEER. The CDR3 is made up of 14 amino acids.

V is TRBV23-1 and J is TRBJ2-7; a possible D gene is TRBD1 (5 bases). TRBV23-1 is given ORF status, its function remaining uncertain. This CDR3 contains 16 residues. V dropped 3 bases and J dropped 5 bases, with 20 bases sitting between them. The CDR3 reads CASSHPGGRANNEQYF. Here the CDR3 DNA reads TGCGCCAGCAGTCATCCCGGCGGCAGGGCTAACAACGAGCAGTACTTC.

V and J are TRBV7-8 and TRBJ2-1, with D possibly being TRBD2 (5 bases). The CDR3 covers 14 residues. Germline lookup yields CDR1 SGHVS and CDR2 FQNEAQ. Trimming stripped 5 bases from V and 8 bases from J, with 16 bases between. The CDR3 DNA follows: TGTGCCAGCAGCCGTCGGGATTACTTCGATGAGCAGTTCTTC. This encodes CASSRRDYFDEQFF.

In DNA form, the CDR3 reads TGTGCCAGTAGTAAAGGGACAGCTTTGTACCAAGAGACCCAGTACTTC. It encodes CASSKGTALYQETQYF. This chain uses TRBV19 with TRBJ2-5; 7 bases match TRBD1. V lost 4 bases, J lost 0 bases, and 8 bases stayed unmatched. The CDR3 is 16 amino acids. Germline CDR1 and CDR2: LNHDA and SQIVND (reference sequence).

This clone was seen a handful of times. The V call is TRBV15, the J call TRBJ1-2; TRBD1 is a possible D gene (5 bases). This CDR3 region has 15 residues. Trimming left V 0 bases short and J 6 bases short, with 14 bases between. Germline V lookup: CDR1 LNHNV, CDR2 YYDKDF (reference sequence). The chain's CDR3 is CATSREGAKKDGYTF. The CDR3 nucleotides are TGTGCCACCAGCAGAGAAGGGGCCAAGAAGGATGGCTACACCTTC. Full variable domain (outside the CDR3, taken from reference TRBV15 and TRBJ1-2): DAMVIQNPRYQVTQFGKPVTLSCSQTLNHNVMYWYQQKSSQAPKLLFHYYDKDFNNEADTPDNFQSRRPNTSFCFLDIRSPGLGDTAMYLCATSREGAKKDGYTFGSGTRLTVV.

The gene calls are TRBV11-3 and TRBJ2-7, with 9 positions matching TRBD2. Germline V CDR1 and CDR2: SGHNT, YENEEA. Trimming at V came to 5 bases and at J to 7 bases, leaving 6 bases not matched to a gene. The CDR3 is 13 amino acids. DNA of the CDR3: TGTGCCAGCAGCCCGGAAACTAGCGGGGAGCAGTACTTC. Translating it yields CASSPETSGEQYF. The full variable domain, rest sourced from reference TRBV11-3 and TRBJ2-7, is EAGVVQSPRYKIIEKKQPVAFWCNPISGHNTLYWYLQNLGQGPELLIRYENEEAVDDSQLPKDRFSAERLKGVDSTLKIQPAELGDSAVYLCASSPETSGEQYFGPGTRLTVT.

This clone has a handful of counts. The genes are TRBV18 and TRBJ2-5; the D is unclear. Germline V gene data show CDR1 as KGHSH and CDR2 as LQKENI. Trimming stripped 2 bases from V and 2 bases from J, with 9 bases between. The CDR3 runs 14 residues. CDR3 nucleotide sequence: TGTGCCAGCTCACCAAGTCCGAGACAAGAGACCCAGTACTTC. Translating it yields CASSPSPRQETQYF. Full variable domain (missing parts from reference TRBV18 and TRBJ2-5): NAGVMQNPRHLVRRRGQEARLRCSPMKGHSHVYWYRQLPEEGLKFMVYLQKENIIDESGMPKERFSAEFPKEGPSILRIQQVVRGDSAAYFCASSPSPRQETQYFGPGTRLLVL.

The chain carries TRBV5-6 and TRBJ2-7; D is perhaps TRBD2 (5 bases). V was cut by 0 bases and J by 0 bases, with 10 bases left in between. Germline V gene lookup returns CDR1 SGHDT and CDR2 YYEEEE. This CDR3 has 15 residues. For the CDR3, the DNA is TGTGCCAGCAGCTTGGCCCGGACTTCCTCCTACGAGCAGTACTTC. It encodes CASSLARTSSYEQYF.

This clone came up a few times. The CDR3 DNA reads TGTGCCAGCAGCAAGGTCCGGGAGAGCACAGATACGCAGTATTTT. This encodes CASSKVRESTDTQYF. The rearrangement links TRBV5-4 to TRBJ2-3; possibly TRBD2 for D (6 bases). The CDR3 contains 15 residues. Per the germline V gene, CDR1 is SGHNT and CDR2 is YYREEE (reference sequence). Between the trimmed V and J ends, which lost 4 bases and 0 bases, there was a span of 12 bases.

This rearrangement joins TRBV30 to TRBJ2-3; the D gene is possibly TRBD2 (5 bases). V gave up 2 bases and J gave up 1 base, with 7 bases separating them. CDR1 is GTSNPN, CDR2 SVGIG, per germline (reference sequence). The length of the CDR3 is 13 residues. The CDR3 DNA reads TGTGCCTGGAGTACGCGGGGCACAGATACGCAGTATTTT. Translated: CAWSTRGTDTQYF.

The table lists this clone with many counts. The chain carries TRBV6-1 and TRBJ1-6; maybe TRBD1 (5 bases). The germline gives CDR1 MNHNS, CDR2 SASEGT. Trimming took off 0 bases at V and 7 bases at J, with 10 bases between the two ends. The CDR3 has 15 amino acids. CDR3 coding DNA: TGTGCCAGCAGTGAAGCCACAGGATTAAATTCACCCCTCCACTTT. Its protein is CASSEATGLNSPLHF.

V gene TRBV5-1 combines with J gene TRBJ1-4; 8 bases fit TRBD1. Trimming at V came to 4 bases and at J to 8 bases, leaving 7 bases not matched to a gene. The CDR3 extends over 14 amino acids. Germline V gene data show CDR1 as SGHRS and CDR2 as YFSETQ. For the CDR3, the DNA is TGCGCCAGCAGCATGGACAGGGTAGGGGAAAAACTGTTTTTT. The encoded protein is CASSMDRVGEKLFF. The whole variable domain, remainder taken from reference TRBV5-1 and TRBJ1-4, is KAGVTQTPRYLIKTRGQQVTLSCSPISGHRSVSWYQQTPGQGLQFLFEYFSETQRNKGNFPGRFSGRQFSNSRSEMNVSTLELGDSALYLCASSMDRVGEKLFFGSGTQLSVL.

This clone was counted ten times or more. The gene calls are TRBV6-5 and TRBJ1-1, with D possibly TRBD1 on 6 matching bases. V dropped 10 bases and J dropped 1 base, with 16 bases sitting between them. The CDR3 length is 14 residues. The V gene's germline CDR1 is MNHEY and CDR2 SVGAGI. The CDR3 DNA sequence: TGTGCCACCCATACACAGGGTCGGAACACTGAAGCTTTCTTT. As protein: CATHTQGRNTEAFF.

The sample holds one count of this clone. V and J are TRBV7-8 and TRBJ1-2, with TRBD1 identical over 7 bases. J lost 6 bases, V lost 2 bases, and 3 bases had no gene match. Germline values: CDR1 SGHVS, CDR2 FQNEAQ. CDR3 length: 13 residues. The CDR3 coding sequence is TGTGCCAGCAGCTTACATACAGGGGATGGCTACACCTTC. As protein: CASSLHTGDGYTF.

The rearrangement joins TRBV6-1 to TRBJ2-5; 7 positions agree with TRBD1. The DNA matches TRBJ2-7 better at its end, which makes the J call doubtful. The CDR3 length is 15 residues. Germline values: CDR1 MNHNS, CDR2 SASEGT. The CDR3 protein is CASSEVRGQSYEQYF. The CDR3 coding sequence is TGTGCCAGCAGTGAAGTAAGGGGACAGTCCTACGAGCAGTACTTC.

The chain combines TRBV6-6 with TRBJ1-1, with D maybe TRBD1 (5 bases). Per the germline V gene, CDR1 is MNHNY and CDR2 is SVGAGI (reference sequence). This CDR3 has 14 amino acids. Trimming took 3 bases from V and 4 from J, leaving 12 bases between them. CDR3 in amino acids: CASSYEQGGTEAFF. CDR3 nucleotide sequence: TGTGCCAGCAGTTATGAGCAGGGTGGCACTGAAGCTTTCTTT.

The V gene is TRBV7-2, the J gene TRBJ2-3; tentative D call: TRBD1 (6 bases). Trimming pared 0 bases from V and 1 base from J, leaving 11 bases between. Looked up from germline, CDR1 is SGHTA and CDR2 is FQGNSA. The CDR3 is made up of 16 amino acids. CDR3 DNA sequence: TGTGCCAGCAGCTTAGCGTGGGCAGGGGGCACAGATACGCAGTATTTT. Amino acid sequence: CASSLAWAGGTDTQYF.

The chain employs TRBV11-2 and TRBJ1-3, with TRBD1 matching over 12 bases. The junction had 9 bases not matched to a gene; V was cut back by 4 bases and J by 2 bases. Per germline, CDR1 SGHAT and CDR2 FQNNGV. The CDR3 totals 18 residues. CDR3 region: CASSSPRGTGGAGNTIYF. CDR3 DNA: TGTGCCAGCAGCTCACCCAGAGGGACAGGGGGCGCTGGAAACACCATATATTTT. Based on the CDR3 plus reference TRBV11-2 and TRBJ1-3, the full variable domain is EAGVAQSPRYKIIEKRQSVAFWCNPISGHATLYWYQQILGQGPKLLIQFQNNGVVDDSQLPKDRFSAERLKGVDSTLKIQPAKLEDSAVYLCASSSPRGTGGAGNTIYFGEGSWLTVV.

The chain links TRBV27 to TRBJ1-1, with 7 bases lining up with TRBD1. CDR3 length equals 14 residues. Trimming took 5 bases from V and 5 from J; bases not matched to a gene: 8. Germline loops: CDR1 MNHEY, CDR2 SMNVEV (reference sequence). The CDR3 sequence: CASSPGQAGTEAFF. CDR3 sequence (DNA): TGTGCCAGCAGTCCAGGACAGGCGGGGACTGAAGCTTTCTTT.

The rearrangement joins TRBV6-5 to TRBJ2-1, with D tentatively TRBD2 (5 bases). Germline V gene sequence: CDR1 MNHEY, CDR2 SVGAGI. V was trimmed by 0 bases and J by 8 bases, leaving 5 bases between them. The CDR3 consists of 12 residues. CDR3: CASSYSGDEQFF. The CDR3 bases are TGTGCCAGCAGTTACTCGGGAGATGAGCAGTTCTTC.

The V gene is TRBV18, the J gene TRBJ2-5; unclear D gene. The better agreement between TRBJ2-7 and the DNA end casts doubt on the J call. The CDR3 runs 14 residues. Germline V gives CDR1 KGHSH, CDR2 LQKENI. The CDR3 loop reads CASSPFADTYEQYF. The CDR3 DNA follows: TGTGCCAGCTCACCCTTTGCGGATACCTACGAGCAGTACTTC.